The 20 T cell receptor beta chains reported below all come from one sample, sequenced in a study of T cell responses to AZD1222 COVID-19 vaccine. Assay: immunoSEQ multiplex PCR; the TCRdb copy retains only in-frame clones and omits some. Of roughly 150,000 clones in the sample, 70% to 90% were seen once. This sample comprised peripheral blood, obtained on day 0 of AZD1222 vaccination. Receptor source: an adult in good health.

This clone was seen more than once but under ten times. The chain employs TRBV7-9 and TRBJ2-7, with D maybe TRBD1 (6 bases). Germline CDR1 SEHNR, CDR2 FQNEAQ (reference sequence). CDR3 length equals 15 residues. V shed 1 base and J shed 6 bases, with 16 bases lying between them. The DNA for the CDR3 is TGTGCCAGCAGCTTAGGAACAGGGAACGATCGCGAGCAGTACTTC. Translation gives CASSLGTGNDREQYF.

This clone showed up just once. The chain is built from TRBV19 and TRBJ2-7, with TRBD1 matching over 11 bases. The V and J ends lost 2 bases and 4 bases, in that order; junction bases with no gene match: 4. From germline, CDR1 is LNHDA and CDR2 SQIVND (reference sequence). The CDR3 has 15 amino acids. Here the CDR3 reads CASSIRGQGEYEQYF. Here the CDR3 DNA reads TGTGCCAGTAGTATAAGGGGACAGGGGGAATACGAGCAGTACTTC.

This clone showed up just once. This sequence joins TRBV18 and TRBJ1-1, with 10 bases that match TRBD1. This CDR3 comprises 18 residues. Trimming cost V 3 bases and J 3 bases; bases outside gene matches: 13. Germline values: CDR1 KGHSH, CDR2 LQKENI. Here the CDR3 reads CASSPTTGGYIFDTEAFF. Written as DNA, the CDR3 is TGTGCCAGCTCACCCACGACAGGGGGCTATATTTTCGACACTGAAGCTTTCTTT.

V and J are TRBV15 and TRBJ1-2; the match to TRBD1 covers 9 bases. The V segment lost 0 bases and the J segment 4 bases; nucleotides outside the gene matches: 12. The CDR3 sequence is 18 residues long. Germline V CDR1 and CDR2: LNHNV, YYDKDF (reference sequence). The CDR3 here is CATSRDRGRTGEGYGYTF. CDR3 bases: TGTGCCACCAGCAGAGATCGGGGACGGACAGGGGAGGGCTATGGCTACACCTTC.

The V gene is TRBV28, the J gene TRBJ1-6; TRBD1 aligns across 9 bases. Germline loops: CDR1 MDHEN, CDR2 SYDVKM. The CDR3 extends over 16 amino acids. V trimming: 6 bases; J trimming: 6 bases; junction bases outside the gene matches: 9. In DNA, the CDR3 is TGTGCCAGCAGATCACAGGGGGCCACAATTAATTCACCCCTCCACTTT. It yields the protein CASRSQGATINSPLHF.

This chain links TRBV6-5 with TRBJ1-2, with TRBD1 identical over 8 bases. Germline V gene sequence: CDR1 MNHEY, CDR2 SVGAGI. The CDR3 has 14 amino acids. J was trimmed by 8 bases and V by 2 bases; bases with no gene match: 7. The CDR3 region is CASSYGDRRVGYTF. The CDR3 nucleotides are TGTGCCAGCAGTTACGGGGACAGGAGAGTGGGCTACACCTTC.

The chain uses TRBV3-1 (or the pseudogene TRBV3-2) and TRBJ1-6; the match to TRBD1 covers 7 bases. Germline V CDR1 and CDR2: LGHDT, YNNKEL (reference sequence). There are 15 residues in the CDR3. Trimming removed 1 base from V and 6 bases from J; junction bases left unmatched: 3. The CDR3 nucleotides are TGTGCCAGCAGCCAAGGGGACAGTGGTAATTCACCCCTCCACTTT. The encoded protein is CASSQGDSGNSPLHF.

The V call is TRBV5-1, the J call TRBJ2-3; TRBD2 matches at 8 bases. Germline lookup yields CDR1 SGHRS and CDR2 YFSETQ. J lost 0 bases, V lost 0 bases, and 3 bases had no gene match. The length of the CDR3 is 16 residues. The CDR3 nucleotides read TGCGCCAGCAGCTTGGGACTAGCGCCTAGCACAGATACGCAGTATTTT. This codes for CASSLGLAPSTDTQYF.

V and J are TRBV30 and TRBJ2-1; tentative D call: TRBD1 (5 bases). Looked up from germline, CDR1 is GTSNPN and CDR2 is SVGIG (reference sequence). The CDR3 sequence is 11 residues long. The ends were cut back, 3 bases at V and 14 bases at J, with 14 bases in the middle. This CDR3 reads CAWSHQGAEFF. CDR3 in DNA: TGTGCCTGGAGCCATCAGGGCGCGGAGTTCTTC.

The chain joins TRBV11-2 to TRBJ2-7, with a weak D call TRBD2 (5 bases). Germline V CDR1 and CDR2: SGHAT, FQNNGV. The CDR3 contains 13 residues. Deletions cut 0 bases from V and 5 bases from J, with 8 bases between. The chain's CDR3 is CASSLDRLNEQYF. CDR3 nucleotide sequence: TGTGCCAGCAGCTTAGACCGACTAAACGAGCAGTACTTC.

This clone appeared once. The chain combines TRBV9 with TRBJ2-5, with D uncertain. The CDR3 is 11 residues long. Trimming took 0 bases from V and 5 from J, leaving 2 bases between them. Germline CDR1 reads SGDLS; CDR2 reads YYNGEE. For the CDR3, the DNA is TGTGCCAGCAGCGTAGTTGAGACCCAGTACTTC. As protein: CASSVVETQYF.

The chain couples TRBV15 to TRBJ2-1, with 7 bases identical to TRBD1. The CDR3 runs to 13 residues. Germline-derived CDR1 and CDR2 are LNHNV and YYDKDF (reference sequence). The V gene end was trimmed by 7 bases and the J gene end by 7 bases; junction bases not matched to a gene: 7. DNA for the CDR3: TGTGCCACCAACGCAGACAGGGAGAATGAGCAGTTCTTC. Translated, it gives CATNADRENEQFF.

The chain uses TRBV4-1 and TRBJ2-1; no clear D gene. V lost 0 bases to trimming and J lost 3 bases, with 9 bases between them. Germline CDR1 reads MGHRA; CDR2 reads YSYEKL. The CDR3 sequence is 15 residues long. In nucleotides, the CDR3 is TGCGCCAGCAGCCAAGAGCGGCAGGTCTACAATGAGCAGTTCTTC. Amino acids: CASSQERQVYNEQFF.

The V gene is TRBV13, the J gene TRBJ2-3, with D perhaps matching TRBD2 (6 bases). Germline-derived CDR1 and CDR2 are PRHDT and FYEKMQ (reference sequence). V lost 0 bases, J lost 1 base, and 8 bases lay in between. This CDR3 has 15 residues. CDR3: CASSLGGSRTDTQYF. The CDR3 DNA sequence: TGTGCCAGCAGCTTAGGCGGGAGTCGCACAGATACGCAGTATTTT. Variable domain in full (rest from reference TRBV13 and TRBJ2-3): AAGVIQSPRHLIKEKRETATLKCYPIPRHDTVYWYQQGPGQDPQFLISFYEKMQSDKGSIPDRFSAQQFSDYHSELNMSSLELGDSALYFCASSLGGSRTDTQYFGPGTRLTVL.

The V and J genes are TRBV11-3 and TRBJ2-1; 7 bases are a match to TRBD1. The CDR3 runs to 13 residues. J lost 8 bases, V lost 5 bases, and 6 bases had no gene match. The germline gives CDR1 SGHNT, CDR2 YENEEA. The CDR3 spells CASSQYTGDEQFF. DNA for the CDR3: TGTGCCAGCAGCCAATACACAGGGGATGAGCAGTTCTTC.

The V gene is TRBV7-2, the J gene TRBJ2-3; tentatively, D is TRBD2 (7 bases). The CDR3 sequence is 16 residues long. The V end was cut by 1 base, the J end by 2 bases, with 13 bases between. Germline values: CDR1 SGHTA, CDR2 FQGNSA. The CDR3 DNA sequence: TGTGCCAGCAGCTTAGTGGCGGGGGCTCACACAGATACGCAGTATTTT. Its translation is CASSLVAGAHTDTQYF.

Here the CDR3 reads CASEGRESLYGYTF. In nucleotides, the CDR3 is TGTGCCAGCGAGGGTCGGGAGAGCCTCTATGGCTACACCTTC. The rearrangement joins TRBV2 to TRBJ1-2, with unresolved D. Trimming left V 8 bases short and J 4 bases short, with 17 bases between. The CDR3 spans 14 residues. CDR1 is SNHLY, CDR2 FYNNEI, per germline.

The sample holds a few counts of this clone. CDR3 region: CASSSERGLRAFF. Here the CDR3 DNA reads TGTGCCAGCAGTTCGGAGAGGGGGCTTCGAGCTTTCTTT. The chain recombines TRBV6-5 with TRBJ1-1; 7 nucleotides match TRBD1. This CDR3 comprises 13 residues. In germline, CDR1 is MNHEY, CDR2 SVGAGI. The ends lost 4 bases at V and 10 bases at J; junction bases unmatched: 9.

J is TRBJ1-3 and V is TRBV6-5; a weak D match, TRBD1 (5 bases). V was clipped by 10 bases and J by 1 base, with 11 bases between them. CDR1 is MNHEY and CDR2 is SVGAGI in the germline V gene. The CDR3 extends over 13 amino acids. The CDR3 nucleotides read TGTGCCACCAAGACAGCTTCTGGAAACACCATATATTTT. Translated, it gives CATKTASGNTIYF.

For this clone: Additional DNA sequences in this sample encode the identical CDR3. This chain uses TRBV9 with TRBJ2-1; 8 bases align to TRBD2. With V trimmed by 2 bases and J by 3 bases, 1 base remained unmatched. The CDR3 has 14 amino acids. Germline CDR1 is SGDLS and CDR2 is YYNGEE. CDR3 region: CASSVSGSYNEQFF. Written as DNA, the CDR3 is TGTGCCAGCAGCGTCAGCGGGAGCTACAATGAGCAGTTCTTC.